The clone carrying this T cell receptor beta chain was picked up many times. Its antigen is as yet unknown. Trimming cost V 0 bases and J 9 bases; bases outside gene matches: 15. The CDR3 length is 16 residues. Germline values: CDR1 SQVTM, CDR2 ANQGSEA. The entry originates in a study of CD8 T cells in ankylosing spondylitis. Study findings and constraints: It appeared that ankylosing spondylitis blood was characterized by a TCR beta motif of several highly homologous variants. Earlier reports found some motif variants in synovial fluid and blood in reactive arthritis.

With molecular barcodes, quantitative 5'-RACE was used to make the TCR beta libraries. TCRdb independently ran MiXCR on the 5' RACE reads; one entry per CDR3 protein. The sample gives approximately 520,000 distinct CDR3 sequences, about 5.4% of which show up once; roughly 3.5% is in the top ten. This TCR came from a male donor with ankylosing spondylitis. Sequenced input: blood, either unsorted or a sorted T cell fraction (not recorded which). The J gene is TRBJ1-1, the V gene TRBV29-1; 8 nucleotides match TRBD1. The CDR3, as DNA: TGCAGCGTTGAAGATTGGCGTAAACAGGGGGGACTGAAAGCTTTCTTT. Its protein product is CSVEDWRKQGGLKAFF.